Listed below are T cell receptor beta chains from one sample, sequenced in a study of blood T cell repertoires in COVID-19. Sequenced by immunoSEQ multiplex PCR; TCRdb stores in-frame clones only, minus some. The table lists about 81,000 clones, about 88% of them singletons. Specimen: peripheral blood. Receptors were obtained from a man between 65 and 85 years old with active or convalescent COVID-19. Both conserved end residues are part of each CDR3. A D gene is named only where the DNA matches it firmly. Where a row states a size, it is once, few, many or the class of an expanded clone; other rows omit it.

clone_size | j_call | v_call | d_call | cdr3_nt | cdr3_aa
. | TRBJ2-5 | TRBV10-3 | TRBD2 | TGTGCCATCAGTCGGGGGGGCGGTCAAGAGACCCAGTACTTC | CAISRGGGQETQYF
. | TRBJ1-2 | TRBV6-2/TRBV6-3 | . | TGTGCCAGCAGTTATGGGTCGACTTCTACTACCTTC | CASSYGSTSTTF
. | TRBJ1-6 | TRBV11-2 | . | TGTGCCAGCAGCTTAAAGACAGGTTTTACTAGCTCCTATAATTCACCCCTCCACTTT | CASSLKTGFTSSYNSPLHF
. | TRBJ1-1 | TRBV5-1 | . | TGCGCCAGCAGCCCAGACGGGACTTCCACTGAAGTAGCTTTCTTT | CASSPDGTSTEVAFF
. | TRBJ1-2 | TRBV4-3 | . | TGCGCCAGCAGCCAAGATGGGGGCCTGGGGGATCGCTACACCTTC | CASSQDGGLGDRYTF
. | TRBJ2-7 | TRBV27 | TRBD1 | TGTGCCAGCAGTTTTAGACAGGGGGCCCTATACGAGCAGTACTTC | CASSFRQGALYEQYF
. | TRBJ1-5 | TRBV11-1 | . | TGTGCCAGCACCGTTTATCCCTATAGCAATCAGCCCCAGCATTTT | CASTVYPYSNQPQHF
once | TRBJ1-2 | TRBV27 | . | TGTGCCAGCAGTTGGAAGCCCACAGGGCCCTATGGCTACACCTTC | CASSWKPTGPYGYTF
. | TRBJ2-5 | TRBV11-3 | . | TGTGCCAGCAGCTTAGTCAAGGGGGAGACCCAGTACTTC | CASSLVKGETQYF
. | TRBJ2-1 | TRBV4-1 | . | TGCGCCAGCAGCCAGCAACAGCCACCCCTGTTTAATGAGCAGTTCTTC | CASSQQQPPLFNEQFF
once | TRBJ2-5 | TRBV6-1 | TRBD2 | TGTGCCAGCAGTCAGGGGACTAGCCGCGAGACCCAGTACTTC | CASSQGTSRETQYF
. | TRBJ2-7 | TRBV24-1 | . | TGTGCCACCAGTGACCCCACCGGGGCCTACGAGCAGTACTTC | CATSDPTGAYEQYF
. | TRBJ1-1 | TRBV18 | TRBD1 | TGTGCCAGCTCGACGGACAGGGGGAACACTGAAGCTTTCTTT | CASSTDRGNTEAFF
. | TRBJ2-5 | TRBV5-6 | . | TGTGCCAGCAGCTTCCCGAGGACAGCCGTCGGAGAGACCCAGTACTTC | CASSFPRTAVGETQYF
. | TRBJ2-2 | TRBV6-6 | TRBD1 | TGTGCCAGCAGTTCGACAGGGACCACCGGGGAGCTGTTTTTT | CASSSTGTTGELFF
. | TRBJ1-4 | TRBV7-9 | . | TGTGCCAGCAGCTCCTCCCGGACTGCCGGAGAGGCGTTTTTT | CASSSSRTAGEAFF
. | TRBJ1-3 | TRBV21-1 | . | TGTGCCAGCAGCCCCATTTACAGAATCCTCTCTGGAAACACCATATATTTT | CASSPIYRILSGNTIYF